The clone carrying this TCR beta chain was detected only once. The antigen remains unidentified. Likely unrecorded immune exposures existed in these nominally healthy donors. The record originates from a study of cytomegalovirus exposure and HLA in healthy donors. Findings and caveats of the study: Cytomegalovirus status was reportedly diagnosed by the classifier with high specificity and sensitivity. There were some public TCRs occurring in many donors, but most TCR sequences were rare.

PCR used 60 Vbeta primers and 13 Jbeta primers. Profiling relied on immunoSEQ multiplex PCR, and the TCRdb table lists in-frame clones only, not all of them. The sample records 140,000 to 150,000 clones, 75% to 85% being singletons. This CDR3 has 14 amino acids. CDR1 is SGHVS and CDR2 is FQNEAQ in the germline V gene. Trimming took 0 bases from V and 3 from J, leaving 6 bases between them. J is TRBJ1-5 and V is TRBV7-8; no reliable D call. This TCR was sampled from a man aged 35-49 years in good health and CMV-seronegative. The specimen sequenced was PBMCs. CDR3 in DNA: TGTGCCAGCAGCTTAGCAGGAGTCAATCAGCCCCAGCATTTT. Protein product: CASSLAGVNQPQHF.